A selection of T cell receptor beta chains follows, all from one sample in a study of identical twins. Each CDR3 protein is one row after TCRdb ran MiXCR on the 5' RACE reads. The sample consists of 500,000 to 550,000 distinct CDR3 sequences, approximately 20% of them appearing once. The sample also formed part of further work on yellow fever vaccine responses in identical twins.

The specimen sequenced was CD4+ T cells sorted from blood. These receptors all stem from a woman younger than 30 in good health. Both conserved end residues are part of each CDR3. The D gene is left open where the match is weak. Not all rows give a size; the values are once, few, many and, for expanded clones, a class.

CDR3 length: 13
V gene: TRBV5-5
J gene: TRBJ2-1
clone size: -
D gene: -
CDR3 DNA: TGTGCCAGCAGCTTGACAGGGATCGGTGAGCAGTTCTTC
CDR3 protein: CASSLTGIGEQFF

CDR3 length: 14
V gene: TRBV24-1
J gene: TRBJ2-5
clone size: -
D gene: TRBD2
CDR3 DNA: TGTGCCACCAGTGATCCCGGCGGGGGAGAGACCCAGTACTTC
CDR3 protein: CATSDPGGGETQYF

CDR3 length: 16
V gene: TRBV19
J gene: TRBJ2-2
clone size: once
D gene: TRBD1
CDR3 DNA: TGTGCCAGTTCCGGAGGCGGGACAGGACGGACCGGGGAGCTGTTTTTT
CDR3 protein: CASSGGGTGRTGELFF

CDR3 length: 17
V gene: TRBV12-3/TRBV12-4
J gene: TRBJ1-5
clone size: few
D gene: TRBD1
CDR3 DNA: TGTGCCAGCAGCCCCGGACAGGGGCTCCCTCCTTATCAGCCCCAGCATTTT
CDR3 protein: CASSPGQGLPPYQPQHF

CDR3 length: 18
V gene: TRBV10-3
J gene: TRBJ2-7
clone size: few
D gene: TRBD2
CDR3 DNA: TGTGCCATCAGCCCCGGGGCTAGCGGGAGAAGTAGCTCCTACGAGCAGTACTTC
CDR3 protein: CAISPGASGRSSSYEQYF

CDR3 length: 13
V gene: TRBV24-1
J gene: TRBJ2-3
clone size: few
D gene: -
CDR3 DNA: TGTGCCACCAGTGATTTGGACACAGATACGCAGTATTTT
CDR3 protein: CATSDLDTDTQYF

CDR3 length: 20
V gene: TRBV21-1
J gene: TRBJ2-4
clone size: few
D gene: -
CDR3 DNA: TGTGCCAGCAGCAATCACATTTCGGGACAAGTTAAAGTAGGCAAAAACATTCAGTACTTC
CDR3 protein: CASSNHISGQVKVGKNIQYF

CDR3 length: 15
V gene: TRBV7-2
J gene: TRBJ2-6
clone size: -
D gene: -
CDR3 DNA: TGTGCCAGCAGCCCATTACACTCTGGGGCCAACGTCCTGACTTTC
CDR3 protein: CASSPLHSGANVLTF

CDR3 length: 15
V gene: TRBV7-9
J gene: TRBJ2-2
clone size: -
D gene: -
CDR3 DNA: TGTGCCAGCAGCAATATAATAGCCCACACCGGGGAGCTGTTTTTT
CDR3 protein: CASSNIIAHTGELFF

CDR3 length: 15
V gene: TRBV7-8
J gene: TRBJ2-7
clone size: -
D gene: -
CDR3 DNA: TGTGCCAGCAGCTTCCTGGCAGGGCCCCTCTACGAGCAGTACTTC
CDR3 protein: CASSFLAGPLYEQYF

CDR3 length: 12
V gene: TRBV29-1
J gene: TRBJ2-3
clone size: -
D gene: -
CDR3 DNA: TGCAGCGGCCGACAGGTACCAGATACGCAGTATTTT
CDR3 protein: CSGRQVPDTQYF

CDR3 length: 13
V gene: TRBV7-9
J gene: TRBJ1-2
clone size: -
D gene: -
CDR3 DNA: TGTGCCAGCAGCTGGGATTTCGGAGGTGGCTACACCTTC
CDR3 protein: CASSWDFGGGYTF

CDR3 length: 17
V gene: TRBV2
J gene: TRBJ2-2
clone size: -
D gene: TRBD1
CDR3 DNA: TGTGCCAGCAGCCAGGGACAGACTCCAAGGAACACCGGGGAGCTGTTTTTT
CDR3 protein: CASSQGQTPRNTGELFF